Each of the 19 T cell receptor beta chains below was sequenced from the same sample in a study of T-cell reconstitution after alpha-beta-depleted transplantation in children. Library preparation (for TCRbeta) was performed with unique molecular identifiers. Each CDR3 protein is one row after TCRdb ran MiXCR on the PCR reads. Of 230,000 or so distinct CDR3 sequences in the sample, around 8.9% were seen once. The sequenced sample was PBMCs from the stem cell graft donor, obtained from the stem cell graft. Receptors were obtained from a human donor who donated a stem cell graft to a child with SCID.

This clonotype showed up many times. The genes are TRBV5-1 and TRBJ2-2; D is uncertain. The V gene's germline CDR1 is SGHRS and CDR2 YFSETQ. CDR3 length: 16 amino acids. V shed 0 bases and J shed 4 bases, with 13 bases lying between them. The CDR3 here is CASSLGVSRFTGELFF. The CDR3 DNA is TGCGCCAGCAGCTTGGGAGTATCTAGGTTCACCGGGGAGCTGTTTTTT.

This clonotype was seen more than once but under ten times. The V call is TRBV5-1, the J call TRBJ2-1, with TRBD1 matching over 7 bases. The ends lost 1 base at V and 7 bases at J; junction bases unmatched: 8. Germline V lookup: CDR1 SGHRS, CDR2 YFSETQ. The CDR3 runs 15 residues. The DNA of the CDR3 is TGCGCCAGCAGCTTGAGTCAACTCAGGGGGAATGAGCAGTTCTTC. Protein: CASSLSQLRGNEQFF.

In its sample, this clonotype was seen once. This may stem from a read error, because a much larger clone lies one nucleotide away. The J gene is TRBJ1-2, the V gene TRBV29-1, with D possibly being TRBD1 (5 bases). Per germline, CDR1 SQVTM and CDR2 ANQGSEA. CDR3 length: 11 residues. The DNA for the CDR3 is TGCAGCGTTGTGGGACGGGATGGCCACACCTTC. It is translated as CSVVGRDGHTF. Drawing the rest from reference TRBV29-1 and TRBJ1-2, the complete variable domain is SAVISQKPSRDICQRGTSLTIQCQVDSQVTMMFWYRQQPGQSLTLIATANQGSEATYESGFVIDKFPISRPNLTFSTLTVSNMSPEDSSIYLCSVVGRDGHTFGSGTRLTVV.

The sample holds a few counts of this clonotype. The genes are TRBV9 and TRBJ1-6, with unresolved D. Trimming pared 4 bases from V and 9 bases from J, leaving 20 bases between. CDR3 size: 16 residues. Germline CDR1 and CDR2: SGDLS and YYNGEE. The CDR3 loop is CASSPQKTNLVSPLHF. CDR3 DNA: TGTGCCAGCAGCCCCCAGAAAACCAACCTAGTTTCACCCCTCCACTTT.

Ten or more counts support this clonotype. The chain combines TRBV12-3 or TRBV12-4 with TRBJ2-2; D unclear. The CDR3 totals 14 residues. The V and J ends lost 4 bases and 6 bases respectively, with 12 bases between them. CDR3 in amino acids: CASSSPVNPGELFF. The CDR3 DNA reads TGTGCCAGCAGTTCGCCGGTAAATCCCGGGGAGCTGTTTTTT.

This clonotype showed up just a few times. The J gene is TRBJ1-1, the V gene TRBV20-1; D possibly corresponds to TRBD1 (6 bases). The V gene's germline CDR1 is DFQATT and CDR2 SNEGSKA (reference sequence). The length of the CDR3 is 14 residues. V lost 5 bases to trimming and J lost 0 bases, with 13 bases between them. In DNA, the CDR3 is TGCAGTGCTGCCAGGGGAAACATGAACACTGAAGCTTTCTTT. Protein product: CSAARGNMNTEAFF.

This clonotype has at least ten counts. The chain couples TRBV11-2 to TRBJ1-2; 11 bases match TRBD1. The CDR3 sequence is 14 residues long. CDR1 and CDR2 from the germline V gene are SGHAT and FQNNGV. Trimming cost V 5 bases and J 4 bases; bases outside gene matches: 3. CDR3 sequence (DNA): TGTGCCAGCAGCCCGGGGACAGGGGGCTATGGCTACACCTTC. It encodes CASSPGTGGYGYTF.

The V and J genes are TRBV5-1 and TRBJ2-5; D is perhaps TRBD2 (6 bases). Germline V gene lookup returns CDR1 SGHRS and CDR2 YFSETQ. The CDR3 runs to 13 residues. Deletions cut 1 base from V and 5 bases from J, with 9 bases between. CDR3 coding DNA: TGCGCCAGCAGCTTGCCCGGGGGTGAGACCCAGTACTTC. Its translation is CASSLPGGETQYF.

In its sample, this clonotype was seen many times. The chain links TRBV6-5 to TRBJ2-1, with D possibly called TRBD1 or TRBD2 (5 bases each). V was shortened by 5 bases and J by 0 bases, with 14 bases between the two germline ends. The CDR3 has 16 amino acids. CDR1 is MNHEY, CDR2 SVGAGI, per germline. The CDR3 nucleotides read TGTGCCAGCAGTCGACCGGGGCGAAGCTCCTACAATGAGCAGTTCTTC. Translation: CASSRPGRSSYNEQFF.

This clonotype occurred many times. V is TRBV9 and J is TRBJ1-5, with TRBD1 identical over 7 bases. The germline V gene encodes CDR1 SGDLS and CDR2 YYNGEE. The length of the CDR3 is 15 residues. The junction had 6 bases not matched to a gene; V was cut back by 0 bases and J by 6 bases. The CDR3 region has the DNA TGTGCCAGCAGCGTAGGTCCCGACAGGGTTCAGCCCCAGCATTTT. This sequence encodes CASSVGPDRVQPQHF. Full variable domain (missing parts from reference TRBV9 and TRBJ1-5): DSGVTQTPKHLITATGQRVTLRCSPRSGDLSVYWYQQSLDQGLQFLIQYYNGEERAKGNILERFSAQQFPDLHSELNLSSLELGDSALYFCASSVGPDRVQPQHFGDGTRLSIL.

This clonotype was found many times. J is TRBJ2-1 and V is TRBV5-1; the D gene is possibly TRBD2 (6 bases). The CDR3 contains 13 residues. Trimming shortened V by 0 bases and J by 8 bases, and 9 bases separated the two germline ends. Germline V gives CDR1 SGHRS, CDR2 YFSETQ. The CDR3 bases are TGCGCCAGCAGCTTGGTTGGGGGGTATGAGCAGTTCTTC. This translates into CASSLVGGYEQFF.

This clonotype was seen ten or more times. The V gene is TRBV28, the J gene TRBJ2-7, with a weak D call TRBD1 (6 bases). The V gene's germline CDR1 is MDHEN and CDR2 SYDVKM. Trimming cost V 6 bases and J 4 bases, with 13 bases left between them. The CDR3 length is 13 residues. In DNA, the CDR3 is TGTGCCAGCAGCCTCGGACAGACTTACGAGCAGTACTTC. Protein: CASSLGQTYEQYF.

In regard to this clonotype: The junction shows a germline mismatch at one end, possibly a read error. The rearrangement uses TRBV6-5 and TRBJ1-1; D gene ambiguous. CDR1 and CDR2 (germline): MNHEY, SVGAGI. The CDR3 runs to 14 residues. CDR3 region: CASNYDNMNTEAFF. CDR3 nucleotide sequence: TGTGCCAGCAATTACGACAACATGAACACTGAAGCTTTCTTT.

The table lists this clonotype with many counts. This sequence joins TRBV19 and TRBJ2-1; maybe TRBD1 (5 bases). CDR3 size: 18 residues. Trimming removed 1 base from V and 8 bases from J, with 24 bases in between. The germline gives CDR1 LNHDA, CDR2 SQIVND (reference sequence). CDR3 sequence: CASSIGFNGQGIPDEQFF. In nucleotides, the CDR3 is TGTGCCAGTAGTATAGGGTTTAACGGGCAGGGAATCCCCGATGAGCAGTTCTTC.

This clonotype was seen a few times. The gene calls are TRBV18 and TRBJ1-1; D may be TRBD1 (6 bases). CDR1 KGHSH and CDR2 LQKENI come from the germline V gene. This CDR3 region has 15 residues. Trimming stripped 4 bases from V and 0 bases from J, with 12 bases between. DNA for the CDR3: TGTGCCAGCTCACAGGGCGGGGGCCTGAACACTGAAGCTTTCTTT. Amino acids: CASSQGGGLNTEAFF.

The sample holds a few counts of this clonotype. The rearrangement joins TRBV3-1 to TRBJ1-5; D remains unclear. The CDR3 has 14 amino acids. Germline V gene sequence: CDR1 LGHDT, CDR2 YNNKEL (reference sequence). Trimming shortened V by 1 base and J by 0 bases, and 4 bases separated the two germline ends. CDR3 in amino acids: CASSQGYSNQPQHF. The CDR3 DNA is TGTGCCAGCAGCCAAGGCTATAGCAATCAGCCCCAGCATTTT. Based on the CDR3 plus reference TRBV3-1 and TRBJ1-5, the full variable domain is DTAVSQTPKYLVTQMGNDKSIKCEQNLGHDTMYWYKQDSKKFLKIMFSYNNKELIINETVPNRFSPKSPDKAHLNLHINSLELGDSAVYFCASSQGYSNQPQHFGDGTRLSIL.

This clonotype was observed at least ten times. This sequence joins TRBV4-1 and TRBJ1-5, with 12 positions matching TRBD1. Germline lookup yields CDR1 MGHRA and CDR2 YSYEKL. J was trimmed by 2 bases and V by 0 bases; bases with no gene match: 14. This CDR3 has 21 residues. CDR3 DNA: TGCGCCAGCAGCCAAGAAGTCCCGGGACAGGGGGCTGAGGAGGGCAATCAGCCCCAGCATTTT. It codes for CASSQEVPGQGAEEGNQPQHF.

Only a few counts were recorded for this clonotype. The gene calls are TRBV12-3 or TRBV12-4 and TRBJ2-7, with a tentative D call TRBD1 (6 bases). V dropped 7 bases and J dropped 5 bases, with 15 bases sitting between them. The CDR3 is 13 residues long. CDR3 coding DNA: TGTGCCAGCAAACTGGCAGGGGTGGACGAGCAGTACTTC. It is translated as CASKLAGVDEQYF.

A few counts support this clonotype. A read error may produce the germline difference seen at one junction end. The chain uses TRBV18 and TRBJ1-1; D is ambiguous. Germline CDR1 reads KGHSH; CDR2 reads LQKENI. The CDR3 loop spans 14 amino acids. CDR3 amino acids: CASSPPIRVTEAFF. The DNA for the CDR3 is TGTGCCAGCTCTCCACCGATTAGGGTTACTGAAGCTTTCTTT.